Listed below are T cell receptor beta chains from one sample, sequenced in a study of a mutant IDH1 vaccine in newly diagnosed glioma. Clones were sequenced by immunoSEQ multiplex PCR, and TCRdb holds only the in-frame ones, with some missing. The sample includes 40,000 or so clones, 78% seen only once; the top ten take more than 5%. What these receptors recognize is not known. The sequencing used PBMCs, collected from a glioma patient whose treatment included an IDH1 peptide vaccine. Source of these receptors: a middle-aged man with glioma. Both conserved end residues are part of each CDR3. A clone size is listed for some rows: how often the clone was seen (once, few, many), or a class if it is expanded.

V,size,CDR3
TRBV29-1,-,CSVRQDSNQPQHF
TRBV6-5,-,CASSSSGGVTDTQYF
TRBV29-1,once,CSVEQDRQNYGYTF
TRBV5-4,once,CASRSREETQYF
TRBV5-4,-,CASSSGQGRTEAFF
TRBV5-1,once,CASSPEGGRNYWGPLHF
TRBV4-1,-,CASSQGLGTDTQYF
TRBV29-1,-,CSVLAFSGANVLTF
TRBV19,few,CASTLLGGFEKLFF
TRBV18,-,CASSPTAGTGGRYEQYF
TRBV7-2,-,CASSPGSNNSPLHF
TRBV5-1,-,CASSMDRDNYTF
TRBV7-8,-,CASSLVAGQGYGYTF
TRBV5-1,-,CASSRRDRGQSYEQYF
TRBV6-5,-,CASWEGEGTQYF
TRBV30,-,CAWSVSPEALHF
TRBV5-6,-,CASSFLGSSYEQYF
TRBV19,once,CASSFRGLAGATYNEQFF
TRBV5-1,-,CASSLKGDNIQYF
TRBV7-8,few,CASSARTGTGSEAFF
TRBV1,-,CTSSQEGRGTQYF
TRBV6-5,-,CASSLDPRRSPLHF
TRBV19,few,CASSWGSANTEAFF
TRBV29-1,-,CSVEVGHDRGPGETQYF
TRBV4-1,-,CASSQVLGEADTQYF
TRBV5-4,-,CASSLGPGQGDEKLFF
TRBV7-9,-,CASSTGGETQYF
TRBV2,-,CASSEQGSTEAFF
TRBV19,-,CASSTRTGTFDEQYF
TRBV27,-,CASSPWKVADTQYF
TRBV5-1,-,CASSLAASGGADTQYF
TRBV4-1,-,CASSLLREGSPLHF
TRBV4-2,-,CASGGGGPTYEQYF
TRBV5-6,-,CASSLGHLNTEAFF
TRBV10-3,-,CAISAEEDYGYTF
TRBV7-8,-,CASSPLGYRGGNTIYF